This entry describes one T cell receptor beta chain. What it binds is unknown. This sample stems from a study of a mutant IDH1 vaccine in newly diagnosed glioma. V was pared by 7 bases and J by 4 bases, with 14 bases between. This CDR3 contains 13 residues. CDR1 is GTSNPN and CDR2 is SVGIG in the germline V gene (reference sequence). Some clones are missing from TCRdb's copy, which holds only in-frame ones; the method was immunoSEQ multiplex PCR. The table has about 37,000 clones, roughly 80% seen once. Regarding time point: week 5, during vaccination. What each vaccine dose contained was 300 ug of mutant IDH1 20-mer peptide, accompanied by topical imiquimod.

This clonotype was obtained from a man younger than 45 with glioma. Sequenced here: PBMCs, sampled from a glioma patient whose treatment included an IDH1 peptide vaccine. V usage is TRBV30 and J usage is TRBJ1-3; D is unresolved. The CDR3 nucleotides read TGTGCCTCACAATTGGGTCCAGGAAACACCATATATTTT. Residues: CASQLGPGNTIYF.